This T cell receptor beta chain comes out of a study of Graves' ophthalmopathy and Graves' hyperthyroidism. Findings of the study overall: Most expanded thyroid clonotypes above 0.001 frequency also appeared in blood.

Concerning this clonotype: Antigen specificity is unknown. A much larger clone differs from this one at a single base, so this may be a read error.

The study enrolled ophthalmopathy donors with moderate-to-severe activity, CAS ≥3, NOSPECS ≥4 and duration under 3 months. Amplification of the TCR beta CDR3 regions used RNA transcripts (as template). HTBI-primed first-round RT-PCR preceded second-round multiplex PCR. MiXCR was run by TCRdb on the multiplex PCR reads, yielding one entry per CDR3 protein. This table has around 670,000 distinct CDR3 sequences, around 40% appearing once. Germline V gives CDR1 SNHLY, CDR2 FYNNEI. Trimming stripped 6 bases from V and 3 bases from J, with 11 bases between. The CDR3 spans 13 residues. Sequenced input: peripheral blood. The sequence was collected from an adult man with Graves' ophthalmopathy. The chain couples TRBV2 to TRBJ2-5; no clear D. The CDR3 sequence is CASSYLLKETQYF. The DNA for the CDR3 is TGTGCCAGCAGCTATTTACTTAAAGAGACCCAGTACTTC.